This TCR beta chain was captured in a study of control samples from healthy donors and cancer patients. The repertoire was sequenced with immunoSEQ multiplex PCR; TCRdb's copy has only in-frame clones and lacks some. The sample carries hundreds of thousands of clones, 90% recorded once. CDR1 SGHTA and CDR2 FQGNSA come from the germline V gene. The V end lost 4 bases, the J end lost 5 bases, and 17 bases lay between the germline ends. The CDR3 runs 15 residues. The source is a middle-aged man with head and neck cancer. This chain uses TRBV7-2 with TRBJ2-5; D might be TRBD1 (6 bases). The sample taken for sequencing was PBMCs. CDR3 residues: CASSSNSGTSETQYF. In DNA, the CDR3 is TGTGCCAGCAGCTCTAACTCCGGGACATCGGAGACCCAGTACTTC.